The 14 T cell receptor beta chains below all came from one sample that was sequenced in a study of blood T cell repertoires in COVID-19. Here immunoSEQ multiplex PCR was the method, and the copy in TCRdb shows in-frame clones only, minus some. The data hold about 310,000 clones, with just under 90% observed a single time. What was sequenced was PBMCs or T cells enriched from blood (not recorded which). The receptors shown here come from a woman between 25 and 40 years old who had recovered from COVID-19.

The chain uses TRBV7-9 and TRBJ1-2, with D perhaps matching TRBD1 (6 bases). Germline-derived CDR1 and CDR2 are SEHNR and FQNEAQ (reference sequence). The CDR3 is 13 amino acids. Trimming took 4 bases from V and 8 from J, leaving 14 bases between them. DNA of the CDR3: TGTGCCAGCAGCTCTTTACAGGGAGAGGGCTACACCTTC. Its translation is CASSSLQGEGYTF.

The chain recombines TRBV3-1 (or the pseudogene TRBV3-2) with TRBJ2-2, with D possibly TRBD2 on 5 matching bases. Trimming took off 6 bases at V and 0 bases at J, with 11 bases between the two ends. CDR1 LGHDT and CDR2 YNNKEL come from the germline V gene (reference sequence). The CDR3 consists of 15 residues. DNA for the CDR3: TGTGCCAGCAGGGCCCGGGATACGAACACCGGGGAGCTGTTTTTT. It specifies CASRARDTNTGELFF.

The chain combines TRBV5-6 with TRBJ1-5; D perhaps matches TRBD1 (5 bases). Trimming removed 7 bases at V and 6 bases at J, with 14 bases between. The CDR3 runs 13 residues. CDR1 is SGHDT and CDR2 is YYEEEE in the germline V gene. The CDR3 DNA follows: TGTGCCAGCGAGCCTGGCAGGGCTCAGCCCCAGCATTTT. Residues: CASEPGRAQPQHF.

The genes are TRBV3-1 (or the pseudogene TRBV3-2) and TRBJ2-7, with a tentative D call TRBD1 (6 bases). The V gene's germline CDR1 is LGHDT and CDR2 YNNKEL (reference sequence). The CDR3 runs 16 residues. The V end was cut by 3 bases, the J end by 0 bases, with 15 bases between. Here the CDR3 reads CASSQGYRVGSYEQYF. The DNA for the CDR3 is TGTGCCAGCAGCCAGGGATACAGGGTGGGCTCCTACGAGCAGTACTTC.

The chain is built from TRBV27 and TRBJ2-1; D unresolved. V dropped 3 bases and J dropped 8 bases, with 11 bases sitting between them. Germline V lookup: CDR1 MNHEY, CDR2 SMNVEV (reference sequence). The CDR3 is made up of 13 amino acids. CDR3 nucleotides: TGTGCCAGCAGTTTGTCCCGGGTTGATGAGCAGTTCTTC. This gives the protein CASSLSRVDEQFF.

CDR3 loop: CASSALPSYNEQFF. The CDR3 DNA follows: TGTGCCAGTAGTGCCCTCCCTAGCTACAATGAGCAGTTCTTC. The J gene is TRBJ2-1, the V gene TRBV19; D ambiguous. CDR1 is LNHDA, CDR2 SQIVND, per germline (reference sequence). The ends were cut back, 5 bases at V and 3 bases at J, with 11 bases in the middle. CDR3 length: 14 amino acids.

This sequence joins TRBV18 and TRBJ1-2, with a possible D match to TRBD1 (6 bases). Germline lookup yields CDR1 KGHSH and CDR2 LQKENI. CDR3 length: 15 residues. V lost 3 bases, J lost 7 bases, and 18 bases lay in between. The CDR3: CASSPAALGGPGYTF. The DNA for the CDR3 is TGTGCCAGCTCACCGGCTGCCTTGGGGGGGCCTGGCTACACCTTC.

The CDR3 sequence is CASSVELAGEQYF. The CDR3 coding sequence is TGTGCCAGCAGCGTAGAACTAGCGGGCGAGCAGTACTTC. The chain carries TRBV9 and TRBJ2-7, with 9 bases identical to TRBD2. Germline V gives CDR1 SGDLS, CDR2 YYNGEE. The CDR3 length is 13 residues. Losses at the gene ends were 0 bases for V and 6 bases for J; bases not matched to a gene: 1.

The rearrangement uses TRBV2 and TRBJ1-4; D gene uncertain. In germline, CDR1 is SNHLY, CDR2 FYNNEI. The CDR3 has 15 residues. Trimming removed 7 bases at V and 4 bases at J, with 16 bases between. CDR3 DNA sequence: TGTGCCAGCAAGACTACAACCCGCGGTAATGAAAAACTGTTTTTT. This codes for CASKTTTRGNEKLFF.

The CDR3 loop reads CASSVGQAGWEPQHF. The DNA of the CDR3 is TGTGCCAGCTCGGTGGGACAGGCGGGGTGGGAGCCCCAGCATTTT. V and J are TRBV18 and TRBJ1-5, with 8 nucleotides matching TRBD1. The CDR3 extends over 15 amino acids. Germline V gene data show CDR1 as KGHSH and CDR2 as LQKENI. J gave up 8 bases and V 6 bases, and 12 bases lay outside the gene matches. The full variable domain, with the rest looked up from reference TRBV18 and TRBJ1-5, is NAGVMQNPRHLVRRRGQEARLRCSPMKGHSHVYWYRQLPEEGLKFMVYLQKENIIDESGMPKERFSAEFPKEGPSILRIQQVVRGDSAAYFCASSVGQAGWEPQHFGDGTRLSIL.

CDR3 amino acids: CASSYPAKGARTEAFF. CDR3 DNA: TGTGCCAGCAGTTATCCCGCCAAGGGGGCACGCACTGAAGCTTTCTTT. The chain carries TRBV6-5 and TRBJ1-1, with 7 nucleotides matching TRBD1. Trimming removed 3 bases from V and 4 bases from J; junction bases left unmatched: 11. Per the germline V gene, CDR1 is MNHEY and CDR2 is SVGAGI. The length of the CDR3 is 16 residues.

V and J are TRBV30 and TRBJ1-1; D may be TRBD1 (5 bases). The germline gives CDR1 GTSNPN, CDR2 SVGIG (reference sequence). V dropped 0 bases and J dropped 1 base, with 12 bases sitting between them. The CDR3 sequence is 15 residues long. The CDR3 sequence is CAWSVPGGTNTEAFF. The CDR3 nucleotides are TGTGCCTGGAGTGTACCTGGGGGGACGAACACTGAAGCTTTCTTT. Complete variable domain (other parts from reference TRBV30 and TRBJ1-1): SQTIHQWPATLVQPVGSPLSLECTVEGTSNPNLYWYRQAAGRGLQLLFYSVGIGQISSEVPQNLSASRPQDRQFILSSKKLLLSDSGFYLCAWSVPGGTNTEAFFGQGTRLTVV.

The CDR3 here is CASSSGVNDLTGELFF. In nucleotides, the CDR3 is TGTGCCAGCAGTTCCGGGGTGAATGATTTGACCGGGGAGCTGTTTTTT. The chain joins TRBV28 to TRBJ2-2; TRBD2 is a possible D gene (5 bases). Germline loops: CDR1 MDHEN, CDR2 SYDVKM. The CDR3 has 16 residues. V dropped 4 bases and J dropped 5 bases, with 17 bases sitting between them.

This clone was picked up one time. In DNA form, the CDR3 reads TGTGCCAGCAGCCGACAGGGTGTCGGGGAGCAGTTCTTC. This encodes CASSRQGVGEQFF. The V gene is TRBV11-2, the J gene TRBJ2-1; 7 bases match TRBD1. V trimming: 5 bases; J trimming: 10 bases; junction bases outside the gene matches: 8. The CDR3 runs 13 residues. Per germline, CDR1 SGHAT and CDR2 FQNNGV. Drawing the rest from reference TRBV11-2 and TRBJ2-1, the complete variable domain is EAGVAQSPRYKIIEKRQSVAFWCNPISGHATLYWYQQILGQGPKLLIQFQNNGVVDDSQLPKDRFSAERLKGVDSTLKIQPAKLEDSAVYLCASSRQGVGEQFFGPGTRLTVL.